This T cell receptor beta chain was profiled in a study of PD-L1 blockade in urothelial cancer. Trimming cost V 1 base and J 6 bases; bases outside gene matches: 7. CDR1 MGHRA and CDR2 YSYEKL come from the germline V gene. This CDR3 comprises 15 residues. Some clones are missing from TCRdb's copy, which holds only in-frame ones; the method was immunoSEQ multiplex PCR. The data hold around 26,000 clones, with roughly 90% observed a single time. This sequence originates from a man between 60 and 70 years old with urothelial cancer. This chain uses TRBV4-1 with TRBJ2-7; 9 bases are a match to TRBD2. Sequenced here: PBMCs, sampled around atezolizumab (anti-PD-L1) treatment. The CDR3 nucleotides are TGCGCCAGCAGCCAAGTTCTAGCGGGAAGGGGCGAGCAGTACTTC. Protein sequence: CASSQVLAGRGEQYF.